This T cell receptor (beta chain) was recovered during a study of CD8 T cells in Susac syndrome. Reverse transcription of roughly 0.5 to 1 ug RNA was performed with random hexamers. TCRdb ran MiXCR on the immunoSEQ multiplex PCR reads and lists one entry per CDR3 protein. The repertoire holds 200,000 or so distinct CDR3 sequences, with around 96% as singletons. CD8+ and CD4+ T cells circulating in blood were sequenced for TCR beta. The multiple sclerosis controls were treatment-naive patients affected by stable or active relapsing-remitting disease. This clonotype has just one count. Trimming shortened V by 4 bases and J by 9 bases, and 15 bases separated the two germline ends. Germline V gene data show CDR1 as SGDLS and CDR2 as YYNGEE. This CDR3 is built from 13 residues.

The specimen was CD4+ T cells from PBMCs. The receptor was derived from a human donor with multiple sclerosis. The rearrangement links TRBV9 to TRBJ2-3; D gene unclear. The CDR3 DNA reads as TGTGCCAGCAGCCCCTCTAGGGTCGCAACGCAGTATTTT. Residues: CASSPSRVATQYF.